The TCR beta chain described here comes from a study of Tregs in tolerant kidney transplant recipients. Whole-study results and caveats: Expanding Tregs on activated donor B cells appeared to best identify donor-specific TCRbeta clones. Antigen-driven expansion was suggested because donor-specific Tregs expanded more than all Tregs in tolerant patients. Few patients were studied, so findings need validation in larger groups. Some patients' samples used different primers over time, so nucleotide sequences weren't comparable.

Mixed chimerism was transient after nonmyeloablative marrow transplants from related graft donors. Here immunoSEQ multiplex PCR was the method, and the copy in TCRdb shows in-frame clones only, minus some. The sample's table shows around 15,000 clones. Note on this clone: Its antigen remains unknown. The read comes to an end 3 residues before the CDR3 does, leaving the germline J gene to fill in the end.

Looked up from germline, CDR1 is DFQATT and CDR2 is SNEGSKA (reference sequence). V was trimmed by 3 bases and J by 7 bases, leaving 18 bases between them. CDR3 length equals 15 residues. The TCR sequence derives from a human patient who received a combined kidney and bone marrow transplant. Certain T cells may be donor cells from the graft. The sample was CD4+ T cells from blood (PBMCs), taken 12 months after the transplant. The rearrangement links TRBV20-1 to TRBJ1-4, with D hard to call. The CDR3 reads CSASVWTGEGEKLFF. The part of the CDR3 DNA that was read is TGCAGTGCTAGTGTTTGGACTGGGGAAGGTGAAAAA.